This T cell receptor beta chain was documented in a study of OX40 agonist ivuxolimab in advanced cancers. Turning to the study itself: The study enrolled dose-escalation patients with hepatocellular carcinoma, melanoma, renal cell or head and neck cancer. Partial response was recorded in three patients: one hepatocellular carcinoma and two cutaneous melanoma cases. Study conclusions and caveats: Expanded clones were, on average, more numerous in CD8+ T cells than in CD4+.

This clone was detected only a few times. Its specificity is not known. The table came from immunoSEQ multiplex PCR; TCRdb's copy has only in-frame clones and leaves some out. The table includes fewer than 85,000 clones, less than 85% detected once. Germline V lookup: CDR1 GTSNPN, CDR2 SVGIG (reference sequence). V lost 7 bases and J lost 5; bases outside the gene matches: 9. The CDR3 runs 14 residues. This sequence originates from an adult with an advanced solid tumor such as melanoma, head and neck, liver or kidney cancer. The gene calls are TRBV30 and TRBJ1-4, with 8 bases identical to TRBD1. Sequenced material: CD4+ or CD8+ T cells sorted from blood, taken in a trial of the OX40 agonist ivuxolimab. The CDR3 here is CAYPPGQVNEKLFF. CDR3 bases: TGTGCCTACCCCCCGGGACAGGTAAATGAAAAACTGTTTTTT.